The 31 T cell receptor beta chains below come from one sample, sequenced in a study of regulatory T cells in long-lasting Graves disease. The time point denotes: newly diagnosed GD, antithyroid drugs for less than 3 months. PBMC RNA was the source of the TCR library. Investigators prepared the TCR beta libraries by applying iRepertoire HTBI primers and Arm-PCR of CDR3 regions. TCRdb passed the multiplex PCR reads through MiXCR, listing each CDR3 protein once. The table lists roughly 380,000 distinct CDR3 sequences, about 16% of them singletons, with approximately 22% in the top ten. Sample: peripheral blood mononuclear cells (PBMCs), taken at new diagnosis, from a patient treated with antithyroid drugs. The receptor set was obtained from a female donor with Graves disease.

The gene calls are TRBV20-1 and TRBJ2-5; 7 nucleotides align to TRBD2. CDR3 length: 15 amino acids. V was clipped by 6 bases and J by 2 bases; unmatched bases: 12. The germline gives CDR1 DFQATT, CDR2 SNEGSKA (reference sequence). The CDR3 DNA reads as TGCAGTGCCCCCAAGGCTAGCGGAGATCAAGAGACCCAGTACTTC. Amino acids: CSAPKASGDQETQYF.

This clonotype was counted many times. The CDR3 reads CASSLGGSPNQPQHF. The CDR3 DNA is TGTGCCAGCAGCTTGGGAGGGAGCCCCAATCAGCCCCAGCATTTT. The chain recombines TRBV5-6 with TRBJ1-5; D gene unclear. The CDR3 has 15 residues. V was shortened by 0 bases and J by 3 bases, with 10 bases between the two germline ends. Germline V gene data show CDR1 as SGHDT and CDR2 as YYEEEE.

Remarks on this clonotype: A far larger clone is off by one base, so a read error is likely. The chain employs TRBV10-3 and TRBJ2-3; possibly TRBD1 for D (6 bases). The ends were cut back, 5 bases at V and 0 bases at J, with 15 bases in the middle. Germline V CDR1 and CDR2: ENHRY, SYGVKD. The length of the CDR3 is 16 residues. CDR3 region: CAISPPRQASTDTQYF. In nucleotides, the CDR3 is TGTGCCATCAGTCCCCCCCGACAGGCTAGCACAGATACGCAGTATTTT.

Many counts were recorded for this clonotype. DNA for the CDR3: TGTGCCAGCAGTTTTACTCTAAGCGGGACTAACTATGGCTACACCTTC. Residues: CASSFTLSGTNYGYTF. The V and J genes are TRBV27 and TRBJ1-2; D is unclear. Trimming pared 3 bases from V and 0 bases from J, leaving 14 bases between. The germline CDR1 and CDR2 sequences are MNHEY and SMNVEV (reference sequence). The CDR3 extends over 16 amino acids.

This clonotype has a count of ten or more. The genes are TRBV10-3 and TRBJ1-1, with no clear D. In germline, CDR1 is ENHRY, CDR2 SYGVKD. CDR3 length equals 17 residues. Trimming pared 0 bases from V and 1 base from J, leaving 15 bases between. CDR3 nucleotide sequence: TGTGCCATCAGTGAGTCGGAGGGCAGATCCACGAACACTGAAGCTTTCTTT. Protein product: CAISESEGRSTNTEAFF.

This chain links TRBV19 with TRBJ2-3, with D unresolved. Trimming took 3 bases from V and 0 from J, leaving 10 bases between them. Germline CDR1 is LNHDA and CDR2 is SQIVND (reference sequence). The CDR3 spans 15 residues. CDR3 residues: CASSMIYPSTDTQYF. The CDR3, as DNA: TGTGCCAGTAGTATGATTTACCCTAGCACAGATACGCAGTATTTT.

The chain recombines TRBV15 with TRBJ2-1; TRBD1 aligns across 10 bases. V gave up 0 bases and J gave up 3 bases; unmatched junction bases: 2. CDR1 LNHNV and CDR2 YYDKDF come from the germline V gene (reference sequence). This CDR3 is 16 amino acids long. This CDR3 reads CATSRETGGGYNEQFF. The DNA for the CDR3 is TGTGCCACCAGCAGAGAGACAGGGGGCGGCTACAATGAGCAGTTCTTC.

This clonotype was detected many times. The V and J genes are TRBV5-1 and TRBJ2-2, with a weak D call TRBD2 (6 bases). Germline CDR1 reads SGHRS; CDR2 reads YFSETQ. The CDR3 runs 18 residues. Deletions cut 4 bases from V and 4 bases from J, with 23 bases between. The CDR3 DNA sequence: TGCGCCAGCAGCGGAACCGGGACCGGGGGTCCCTTCACCGGGGAGCTGTTTTTT. As protein: CASSGTGTGGPFTGELFF.

This clonotype has a count of ten or more. The rearrangement uses TRBV6-2 or TRBV6-3 and TRBJ1-4; D is uncertain. The CDR3 length is 17 residues. Per germline, CDR1 MNHEY and CDR2 SVGEGT. V lost 2 bases to trimming and J lost 0 bases, with 13 bases between them. The CDR3 DNA reads TGTGCCAGCAGTTACCGGGCGGATTCACCAACTAATGAAAAACTGTTTTTT. It encodes CASSYRADSPTNEKLFF.

The rearrangement joins TRBV30 to TRBJ2-5; no firm D call. V was trimmed by 0 bases and J by 4 bases, leaving 12 bases between them. The CDR3 spans 14 residues. Germline V lookup: CDR1 GTSNPN, CDR2 SVGIG (reference sequence). The CDR3, as DNA: TGTGCCTGGAGTGTATCTAGGGTTGGAGAGACCCAGTACTTC. This codes for CAWSVSRVGETQYF.

This clonotype was seen more than once but under ten times. The chain combines TRBV5-1 with TRBJ2-1; 8 nucleotides match TRBD1. The ends lost 0 bases at V and 7 bases at J; junction bases unmatched: 6. The CDR3 covers 15 residues. CDR1 and CDR2 (germline): SGHRS, YFSETQ. DNA of the CDR3: TGCGCCAGCAGCTTGGTTGGGCAGGGGGCTAATGAGCAGTTCTTC. This encodes CASSLVGQGANEQFF. Based on the CDR3 plus reference TRBV5-1 and TRBJ2-1, the full variable domain is KAGVTQTPRYLIKTRGQQVTLSCSPISGHRSVSWYQQTPGQGLQFLFEYFSETQRNKGNFPGRFSGRQFSNSRSEMNVSTLELGDSALYLCASSLVGQGANEQFFGPGTRLTVL.

CDR3 nucleotide sequence: TGTGCCAGCAGCCAAGGCGAGGGGGGGGATGGCTACACCTTC. Its translation: CASSQGEGGDGYTF. This chain joins TRBV3-1 and TRBJ1-2; a weak D match, TRBD1 (6 bases). V was cut by 1 base and J by 6 bases, with 12 bases left in between. Germline lookup yields CDR1 LGHDT and CDR2 YNNKEL (reference sequence). This CDR3 has 14 residues.

The chain links TRBV19 to TRBJ2-4, with D uncertain. The V end was cut by 5 bases, the J end by 0 bases, with 5 bases between. This CDR3 region has 13 residues. Germline values: CDR1 LNHDA, CDR2 SQIVND (reference sequence). As DNA, the CDR3 is TGTGCCAGTAGTGGGGTAGCCAAAAACATTCAGTACTTC. Translating it yields CASSGVAKNIQYF. Looking up the rest from reference TRBV19 and TRBJ2-4 gives the full variable domain: DGGITQSPKYLFRKEGQNVTLSCEQNLNHDAMYWYRQDPGQGLRLIYYSQIVNDFQKGDIAEGYSVSREKKESFPLTVTSAQKNPTAFYLCASSGVAKNIQYFGAGTRLSVL.

This rearrangement joins TRBV5-6 to TRBJ2-1; 10 nucleotides align to TRBD2. Germline V CDR1 and CDR2: SGHDT, YYEEEE. This CDR3 region has 14 residues. J gave up 7 bases and V 5 bases, and 6 bases lay outside the gene matches. The CDR3 DNA is TGTGCCAGCAGAACTAGCGGGACCTTAAATGAGCAGTTCTTC. Protein: CASRTSGTLNEQFF.

This clonotype came up many times. The V gene is TRBV6-1, the J gene TRBJ2-7; no clear D. This CDR3 has 15 amino acids. V dropped 7 bases and J dropped 5 bases, with 21 bases sitting between them. Germline CDR1 reads MNHNS; CDR2 reads SASEGT. CDR3 amino acids: CASTPGYTPSNEQYF. The CDR3 nucleotides read TGTGCCAGCACTCCTGGCTATACACCGAGCAACGAGCAGTACTTC.

This clonotype was seen only a few times. This chain links TRBV24-1 with TRBJ2-2; the match to TRBD2 covers 8 bases. J gave up 6 bases and V 3 bases, and 11 bases lay outside the gene matches. The length of the CDR3 is 17 residues. CDR1 and CDR2 (germline): KGHDR, SFDVKD. CDR3 in DNA: TGTGCCACCAGTGATCCCTCTAGCGGGCTTGGGTCCGGGGAGCTGTTTTTT. Its protein product is CATSDPSSGLGSGELFF.

This clonotype was counted at least ten times. CDR3 residues: CASGQGMGDNEQFF. For the CDR3, the DNA is TGTGCCAGCGGCCAGGGGATGGGGGACAATGAGCAGTTCTTC. V is TRBV27 and J is TRBJ2-1; TRBD1 might be the D (6 bases). The CDR3 has 14 amino acids. With 8 bases removed from V and 5 bases from J, the gap between germline ends came to 16 bases. Germline CDR1 and CDR2: MNHEY and SMNVEV (reference sequence).

The V gene is TRBV5-1, the J gene TRBJ2-3; D is ambiguous. V lost 0 bases to trimming and J lost 2 bases, with 10 bases between them. CDR3 length: 15 amino acids. Germline CDR1 SGHRS, CDR2 YFSETQ. Written as DNA, the CDR3 is TGCGCCAGCAGCTTGGCATCGGTCAACACAGATACGCAGTATTTT. Translating gives CASSLASVNTDTQYF.

The V and J genes are TRBV19 and TRBJ1-2, with D perhaps matching TRBD1 (6 bases). Per germline, CDR1 LNHDA and CDR2 SQIVND (reference sequence). The germline V and J ends were trimmed by 4 bases and 0 bases, with 15 bases remaining between them. CDR3 length equals 16 residues. For the CDR3, the DNA is TGTGCCAGTAGTACCCCGGGGGCCCTCACTAACTATGGCTACACCTTC. Amino acids: CASSTPGALTNYGYTF.

This clonotype was seen repeatedly, ten times or more. The chain links TRBV6-5 to TRBJ1-1; D possibly corresponds to TRBD1 (5 bases). The ends were cut back, 0 bases at V and 11 bases at J, with 10 bases in the middle. The V gene's germline CDR1 is MNHEY and CDR2 SVGAGI. The CDR3 runs to 12 residues. The CDR3 sequence is CASSYSWGSAFF. The CDR3 DNA is TGTGCCAGCAGTTACTCCTGGGGGTCTGCTTTCTTT.

This clonotype was found many times. This chain links TRBV29-1 with TRBJ1-5; TRBD1 aligns across 7 bases. The CDR3 totals 13 residues. Germline CDR1 SQVTM, CDR2 ANQGSEA. J gave up 5 bases and V 1 base, and 2 bases lay outside the gene matches. The CDR3 DNA follows: TGCAGCGTTGAAGGACAGGGAGATCAGCCCCAGCATTTT. It yields the protein CSVEGQGDQPQHF.

This clonotype has ten or more counts. The chain carries TRBV7-3 and TRBJ2-1; D remains ambiguous. Trimming cost V 0 bases and J 6 bases, with 12 bases left between them. The CDR3 runs 15 residues. Germline loops: CDR1 SGHTA, CDR2 FQGTGA. CDR3 bases: TGTGCCAGCAGCTTAACGTGGGCAGGCGTCAATGAGCAGTTCTTC. Its translation is CASSLTWAGVNEQFF.

This clonotype has at least ten counts. The gene calls are TRBV13 and TRBJ1-5; D gene ambiguous. Trimming took 6 bases from V and 5 from J, leaving 14 bases between them. The CDR3 loop spans 14 amino acids. Per the germline V gene, CDR1 is PRHDT and CDR2 is FYEKMQ (reference sequence). The CDR3 sequence is CASRRGSSDQPQHF. The CDR3 coding sequence is TGTGCCAGCAGGCGAGGTTCGTCCGATCAGCCCCAGCATTTT. Combining the CDR3 with reference TRBV13 and TRBJ1-5 gives the whole variable domain AAGVIQSPRHLIKEKRETATLKCYPIPRHDTVYWYQQGPGQDPQFLISFYEKMQSDKGSIPDRFSAQQFSDYHSELNMSSLELGDSALYFCASRRGSSDQPQHFGDGTRLSIL.

The chain uses TRBV6-4 and TRBJ2-1; no clear D. CDR3 size: 14 residues. The germline CDR1 and CDR2 sequences are MRHNA and SNTAGT. V was clipped by 2 bases and J by 6 bases, with 11 bases between them. The DNA of the CDR3 is TGTGCCAGCAGTGACGGTAGGGCCGGCAATGAGCAGTTCTTC. Translation gives CASSDGRAGNEQFF.

A few counts support this clonotype. The J gene is TRBJ1-1, the V gene TRBV5-6, with D possibly being TRBD1 (6 bases). The germline V and J ends were trimmed by 0 bases and 3 bases, with 15 bases remaining between them. Germline V gene data show CDR1 as SGHDT and CDR2 as YYEEEE. The CDR3 spans 16 residues. The CDR3 reads CASSLGTGTMDTEAFF. The DNA of the CDR3 is TGTGCCAGCAGCTTGGGAACAGGGACAATGGACACTGAAGCTTTCTTT.

This clonotype showed up many times. The DNA of the CDR3 is TGTGCCAGCAGTTACGGTAGACTAGAGAACACTGAAGCTTTCTTT. This translates into CASSYGRLENTEAFF. The chain uses TRBV6-9 and TRBJ1-1; D not certain. There are 15 residues in the CDR3. V was pared by 3 bases and J by 1 base, with 12 bases between. CDR1 and CDR2 (germline): MNHGY, SVAAGI.

The V and J genes are TRBV20-1 and TRBJ2-2, with 7 positions matching TRBD2. Germline CDR1 DFQATT, CDR2 SNEGSKA (reference sequence). After removal of 6 bases from V and 3 bases from J, the junction contained 4 bases not matched to a gene. CDR3 length: 13 residues. CDR3 sequence reads: CSAFGGDTGELFF. CDR3 nucleotides: TGCAGTGCCTTTGGGGGGGACACCGGGGAGCTGTTTTTT.

This clonotype was recorded at least ten times. This rearrangement joins TRBV2 to TRBJ1-1; weak D call: TRBD1 (5 bases). Trimming removed 3 bases from V and 3 bases from J, with 17 bases in between. Per germline, CDR1 SNHLY and CDR2 FYNNEI. The CDR3 covers 16 residues. The CDR3 nucleotides read TGTGCCAGCAGTGACGGGACTCCCGCCCTGTACACTGAAGCTTTCTTT. Its protein is CASSDGTPALYTEAFF.

This clonotype was detected ten times or more. The CDR3 region has the DNA TGTGCCAGCAGCTTGGCGACCTCTGGAAACACCATATATTTT. It encodes CASSLATSGNTIYF. The chain uses TRBV5-5 and TRBJ1-3; D remains unclear. Germline CDR1 reads SGHKS; CDR2 reads YYEKEE (reference sequence). The CDR3 extends over 14 amino acids. Trimming took 0 bases from V and 0 from J, leaving 4 bases between them.

The sample holds many counts of this clonotype. The chain has TRBV27 and TRBJ2-5; TRBD2 is a possible D gene (5 bases). CDR1 MNHEY and CDR2 SMNVEV come from the germline V gene (reference sequence). This CDR3 is built from 15 residues. The V gene lost 0 bases and the J gene lost 5 bases, with 13 bases spanning the gap. In DNA form, the CDR3 reads TGTGCCAGCAGTTTATCTCGGCTAGCCGGCGAGACCCAGTACTTC. Protein: CASSLSRLAGETQYF.

Comments on this clonotype: Given a much more abundant clone one base away, this may be a read error. The chain has TRBV5-5 and TRBJ1-1; D remains ambiguous. This CDR3 region has 14 residues. The germline V and J ends were trimmed by 3 bases and 1 base, with 10 bases remaining between them. The germline CDR1 and CDR2 sequences are SGHKS and YYEKEE (reference sequence). CDR3 amino acids: CASSSSAENTEAFF. In DNA form, the CDR3 reads TGTGCCAGCAGCTCGTCGGCCGAGAACACTGAAGCTTTCTTT.